This T cell receptor beta chain was captured by sequencing in a study of shared clonotypes between healthy human individuals. TCRdb keeps only in-frame clones here, not all; method: immunoSEQ multiplex PCR. The table records under 150,000 clones, around two thirds of them present only once. The CDR3 is 18 residues long. J lost 3 bases, V lost 3 bases, and 13 bases had no gene match. Germline assignment: CDR1 MDHEN and CDR2 SYDVKM. Sequenced input: memory CD8+ T cells sorted from blood. As to subset: CD45RO+ cells pooled with CCR7-negative TemRA cells. The J gene is TRBJ2-3, the V gene TRBV28, with 9 bases aligning to TRBD1. This sequence originates from a young woman in good health. The CDR3 bases are TGTGCCAGCAGTTTTGGGACAGGGCTGTCCCAGCTGACAGATACGCAGTATTTT. Its protein product is CASSFGTGLSQLTDTQYF.